This TCR beta chain is drawn from a study of T cell clonality in common variable immunodeficiency. Study results and limitations: Fewer TCRbeta clones were shared among CVID subjects than controls. Reportedly, TCR beta sequences from common variable immunodeficiency showed fewer deletions and N-nucleotide insertions. CVID subjects showed higher TCRbeta clonality than healthy controls.

Sequencing input was equivalent genomic DNA from CVID and controls. The data were produced by immunoSEQ multiplex PCR, yet TCRdb's version contains in-frame clones alone and is incomplete. The sample presents under 40,000 clones, none singletons. The germline V gene encodes CDR1 SGHTA and CDR2 FQGTGA. The CDR3 runs 14 residues. The V end was cut by 5 bases, the J end by 0 bases, with 9 bases between. For at least one year, all CVID subjects received replacement immunoglobulin. This clone was recorded at least ten times. Its antigen remains unidentified. Read coverage stops 3 residues before the CDR3 terminus; the germline J gene supplies the remainder.

Source material: peripheral blood mononuclear cells. The TCR originated in a human donor with common variable immunodeficiency. This chain links TRBV7-3 with TRBJ2-3, with a possible D match to TRBD2 (5 bases). CDR3 in amino acids: CASSARASTDTQYF. The DNA read from the CDR3 is TGTGCCAGCAGCGCGCGGGCGAGCACAGATACG.